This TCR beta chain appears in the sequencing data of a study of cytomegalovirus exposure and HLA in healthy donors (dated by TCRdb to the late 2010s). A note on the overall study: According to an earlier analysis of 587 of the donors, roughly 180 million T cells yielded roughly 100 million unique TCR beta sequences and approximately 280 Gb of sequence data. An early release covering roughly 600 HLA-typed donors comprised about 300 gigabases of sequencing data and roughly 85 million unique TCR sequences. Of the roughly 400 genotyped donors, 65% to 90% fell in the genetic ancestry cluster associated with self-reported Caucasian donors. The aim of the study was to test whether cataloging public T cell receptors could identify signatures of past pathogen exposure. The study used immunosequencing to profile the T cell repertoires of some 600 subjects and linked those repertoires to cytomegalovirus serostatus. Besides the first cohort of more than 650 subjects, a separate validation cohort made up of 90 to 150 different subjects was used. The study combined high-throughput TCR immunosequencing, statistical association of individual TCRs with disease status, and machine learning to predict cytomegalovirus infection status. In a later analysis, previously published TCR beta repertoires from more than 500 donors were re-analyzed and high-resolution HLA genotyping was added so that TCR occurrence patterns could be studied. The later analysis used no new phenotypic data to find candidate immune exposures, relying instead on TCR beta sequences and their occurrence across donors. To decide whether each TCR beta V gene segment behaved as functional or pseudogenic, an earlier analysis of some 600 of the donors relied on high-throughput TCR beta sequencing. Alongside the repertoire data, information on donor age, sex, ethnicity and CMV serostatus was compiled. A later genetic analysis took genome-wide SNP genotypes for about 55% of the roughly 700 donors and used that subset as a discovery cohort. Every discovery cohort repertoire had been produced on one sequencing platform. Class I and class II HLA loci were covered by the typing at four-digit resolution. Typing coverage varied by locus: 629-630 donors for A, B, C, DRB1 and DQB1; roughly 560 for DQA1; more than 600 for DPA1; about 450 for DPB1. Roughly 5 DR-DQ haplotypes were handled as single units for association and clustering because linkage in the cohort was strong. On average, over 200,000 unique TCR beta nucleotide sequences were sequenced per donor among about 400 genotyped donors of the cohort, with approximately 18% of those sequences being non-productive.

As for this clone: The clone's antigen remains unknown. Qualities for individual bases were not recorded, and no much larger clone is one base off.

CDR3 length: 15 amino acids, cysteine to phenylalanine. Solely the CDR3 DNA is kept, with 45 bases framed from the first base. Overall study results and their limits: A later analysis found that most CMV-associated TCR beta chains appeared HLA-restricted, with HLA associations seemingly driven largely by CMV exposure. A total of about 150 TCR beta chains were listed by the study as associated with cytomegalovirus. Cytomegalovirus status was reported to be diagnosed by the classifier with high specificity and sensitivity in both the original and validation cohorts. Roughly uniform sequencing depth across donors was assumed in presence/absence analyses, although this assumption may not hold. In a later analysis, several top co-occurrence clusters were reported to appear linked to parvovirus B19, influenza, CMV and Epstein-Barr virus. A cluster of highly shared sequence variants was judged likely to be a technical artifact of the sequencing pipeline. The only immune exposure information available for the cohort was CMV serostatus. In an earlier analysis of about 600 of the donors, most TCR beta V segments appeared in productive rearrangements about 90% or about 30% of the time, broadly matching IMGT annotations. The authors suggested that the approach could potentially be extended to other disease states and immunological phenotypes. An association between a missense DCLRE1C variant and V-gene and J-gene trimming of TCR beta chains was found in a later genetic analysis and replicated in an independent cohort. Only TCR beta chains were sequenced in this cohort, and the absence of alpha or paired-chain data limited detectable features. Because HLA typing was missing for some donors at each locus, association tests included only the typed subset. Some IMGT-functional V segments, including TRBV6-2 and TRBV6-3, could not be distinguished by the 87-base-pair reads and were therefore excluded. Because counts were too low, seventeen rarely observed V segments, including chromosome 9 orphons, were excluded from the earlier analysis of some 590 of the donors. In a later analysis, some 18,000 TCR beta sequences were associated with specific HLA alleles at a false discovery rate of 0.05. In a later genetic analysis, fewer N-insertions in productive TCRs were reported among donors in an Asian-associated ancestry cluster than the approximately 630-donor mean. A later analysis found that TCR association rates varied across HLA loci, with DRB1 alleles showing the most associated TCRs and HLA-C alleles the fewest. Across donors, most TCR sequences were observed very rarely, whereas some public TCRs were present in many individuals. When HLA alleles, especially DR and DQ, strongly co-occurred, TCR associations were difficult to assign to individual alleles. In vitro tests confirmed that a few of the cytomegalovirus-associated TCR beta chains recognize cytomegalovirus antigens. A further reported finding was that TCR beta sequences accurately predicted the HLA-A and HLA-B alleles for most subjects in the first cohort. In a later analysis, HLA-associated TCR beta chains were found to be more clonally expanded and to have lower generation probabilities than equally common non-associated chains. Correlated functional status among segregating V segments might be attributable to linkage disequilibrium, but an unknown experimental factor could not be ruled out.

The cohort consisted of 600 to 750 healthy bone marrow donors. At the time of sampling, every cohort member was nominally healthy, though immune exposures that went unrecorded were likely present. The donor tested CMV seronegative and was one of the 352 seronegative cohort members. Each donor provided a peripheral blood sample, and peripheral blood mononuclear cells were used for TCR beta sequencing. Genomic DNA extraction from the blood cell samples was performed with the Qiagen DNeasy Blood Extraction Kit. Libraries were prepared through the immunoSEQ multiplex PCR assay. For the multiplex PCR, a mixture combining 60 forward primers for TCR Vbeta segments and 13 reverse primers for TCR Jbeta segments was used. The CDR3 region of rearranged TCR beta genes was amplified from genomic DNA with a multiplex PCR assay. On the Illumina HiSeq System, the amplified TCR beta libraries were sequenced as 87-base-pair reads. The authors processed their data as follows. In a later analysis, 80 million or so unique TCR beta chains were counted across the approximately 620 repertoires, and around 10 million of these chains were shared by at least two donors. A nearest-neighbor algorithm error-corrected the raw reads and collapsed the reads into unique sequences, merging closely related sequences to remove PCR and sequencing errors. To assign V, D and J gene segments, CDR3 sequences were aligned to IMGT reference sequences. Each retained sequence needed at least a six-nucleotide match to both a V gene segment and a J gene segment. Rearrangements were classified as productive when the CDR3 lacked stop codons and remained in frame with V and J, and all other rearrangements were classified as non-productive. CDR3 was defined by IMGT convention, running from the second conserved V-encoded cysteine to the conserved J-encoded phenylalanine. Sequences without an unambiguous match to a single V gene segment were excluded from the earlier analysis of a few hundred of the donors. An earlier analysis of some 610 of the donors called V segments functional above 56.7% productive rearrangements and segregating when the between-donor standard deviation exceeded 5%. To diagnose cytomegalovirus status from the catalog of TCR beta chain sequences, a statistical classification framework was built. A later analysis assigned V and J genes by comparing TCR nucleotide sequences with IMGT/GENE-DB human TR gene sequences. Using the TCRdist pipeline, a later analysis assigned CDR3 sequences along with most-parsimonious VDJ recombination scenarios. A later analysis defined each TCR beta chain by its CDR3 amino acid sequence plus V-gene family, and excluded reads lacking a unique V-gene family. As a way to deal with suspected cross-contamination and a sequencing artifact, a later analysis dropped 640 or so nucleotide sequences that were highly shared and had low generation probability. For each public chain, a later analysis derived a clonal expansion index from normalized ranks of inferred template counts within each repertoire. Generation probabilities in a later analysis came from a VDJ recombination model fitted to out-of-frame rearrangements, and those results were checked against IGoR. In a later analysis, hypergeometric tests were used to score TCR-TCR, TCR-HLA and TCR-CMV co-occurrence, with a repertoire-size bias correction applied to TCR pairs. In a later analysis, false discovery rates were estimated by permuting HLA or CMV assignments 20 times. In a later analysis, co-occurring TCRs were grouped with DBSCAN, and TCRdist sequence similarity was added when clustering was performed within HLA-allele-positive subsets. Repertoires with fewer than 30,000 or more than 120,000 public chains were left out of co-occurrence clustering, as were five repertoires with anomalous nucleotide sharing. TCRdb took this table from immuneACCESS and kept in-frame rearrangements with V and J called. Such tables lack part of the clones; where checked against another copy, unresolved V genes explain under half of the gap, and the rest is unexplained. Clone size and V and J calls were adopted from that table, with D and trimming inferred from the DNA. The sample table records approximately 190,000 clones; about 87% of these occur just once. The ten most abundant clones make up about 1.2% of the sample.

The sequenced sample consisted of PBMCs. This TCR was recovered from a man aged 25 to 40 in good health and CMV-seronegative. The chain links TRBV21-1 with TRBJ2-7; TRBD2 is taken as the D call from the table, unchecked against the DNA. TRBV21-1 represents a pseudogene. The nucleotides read TGTGCCAGCAGCAAACTGGGACTAGCGGTCTACGAGCAGTACTTC. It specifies CASSKLGLAVYEQYF.